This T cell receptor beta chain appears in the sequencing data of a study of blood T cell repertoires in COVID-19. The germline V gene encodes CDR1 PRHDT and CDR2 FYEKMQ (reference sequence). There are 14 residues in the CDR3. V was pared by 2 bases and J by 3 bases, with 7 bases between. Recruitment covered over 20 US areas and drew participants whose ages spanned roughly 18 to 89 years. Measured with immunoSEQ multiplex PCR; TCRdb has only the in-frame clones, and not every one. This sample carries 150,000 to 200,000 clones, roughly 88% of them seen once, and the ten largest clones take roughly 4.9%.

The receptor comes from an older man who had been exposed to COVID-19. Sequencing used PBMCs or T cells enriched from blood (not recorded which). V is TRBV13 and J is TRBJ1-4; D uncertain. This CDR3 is CASSLRGANEKLFF. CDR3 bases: TGTGCCAGCAGCTTACGAGGAGCTAATGAAAAACTGTTTTTT.